These T cell receptor beta chains were read from a single sample in a study of blood T cell repertoires in COVID-19. Measured with immunoSEQ multiplex PCR; TCRdb has only the in-frame clones, and not every one. Here the sample spans 35,000 to 50,000 clones, approximately 88% being singletons. Specimen: peripheral blood. The receptors originated from a middle-aged woman with acute or convalescent COVID-19. Both conserved end residues are part of each CDR3. The D gene is left open where the match is weak. The size entry is marked missing in some rows and otherwise reads once, few, many or a size class.

len	d_gene	abundance	j_gene	v_gene	CDR3aa	CDR3nt
17	-	few	TRBJ2-5	TRBV21-1	CASSKSETSGTQETQYF	TGTGCCAGCAGCAAATCCGAGACTAGCGGGACACAAGAGACCCAGTACTTC
15	-	-	TRBJ1-2	TRBV27	CASSFGDTLNYGYTF	TGTGCCAGCAGTTTCGGGGACACCCTTAACTATGGCTACACCTTC
16	-	-	TRBJ1-1	TRBV12-5	CASGLVLGRERTEAFF	TGTGCTAGTGGTTTGGTACTCGGGAGAGAGAGGACTGAAGCTTTCTTT
11	TRBD1	-	TRBJ1-1	TRBV10-3	CAMEQGSEAFF	TGTGCCATGGAACAGGGGTCTGAAGCTTTCTTT
15	-	-	TRBJ1-2	TRBV6-5	CASSYSGGINYGYTF	TGTGCCAGCAGTTACTCAGGAGGAATTAACTATGGCTACACCTTC
15	-	-	TRBJ1-2	TRBV18	CASSLNRELFYGYTF	TGTGCCAGCTCACTAAACCGAGAGTTATTCTATGGCTACACCTTC
14	-	-	TRBJ2-7	TRBV6-5	CASSYSAESYEQYF	TGTGCCAGCAGTTACTCGGCGGAGTCCTACGAGCAGTACTTC
15	-	-	TRBJ1-5	TRBV20-1	CSASWQGSSNQPQHF	TGCAGTGCTAGTTGGCAGGGCTCTAGCAATCAGCCCCAGCATTTT
14	-	-	TRBJ1-1	TRBV7-8	CASSLSRVNTEAFF	TGTGCCAGCAGCTTAAGTCGGGTGAACACTGAAGCTTTCTTT
13	-	-	TRBJ1-2	TRBV28	CASSLPGEGGYTF	TGTGCCAGCAGCCTCCCAGGGGAGGGTGGCTACACCTTC
16	-	-	TRBJ1-3	TRBV7-2	CASSLVGDYSGNTIYF	TGTGCCAGCAGCTTAGTGGGGGACTACTCTGGAAACACCATATATTTT
14	-	-	TRBJ2-1	TRBV27	CASSPRGGWDEQFF	TGTGCCAGCAGCCCCCGTGGGGGGTGGGATGAGCAGTTCTTC
14	-	-	TRBJ1-1	TRBV5-8	CASSLFGQNTEAFF	TGTGCCAGCAGCTTGTTTGGCCAGAACACTGAAGCTTTCTTT
15	-	once	TRBJ2-7	TRBV6-2/TRBV6-3	CASSYTPVGVYEQYF	TGTGCCAGCAGTTATACCCCAGTGGGAGTGTACGAGCAGTACTTC
15	-	-	TRBJ2-5	TRBV19	CASSPPGQGGETQYF	TGTGCCAGTAGTCCGCCTGGGCAGGGTGGAGAGACCCAGTACTTC
20	TRBD2	-	TRBJ2-1	TRBV28	CASPPGRGVSISGSWNEQFF	TGTGCCAGCCCCCCCGGTCGGGGGGTCTCGATTAGCGGGAGCTGGAATGAGCAGTTCTTC
15	-	-	TRBJ2-3	TRBV21-1	CASSKSGRNSDTQYF	TGTGCCAGCAGCAAATCCGGGAGGAATTCAGATACGCAGTATTTT
15	TRBD1	-	TRBJ1-4	TRBV5-1	CASSLQTGDNEKLFF	TGCGCCAGCAGCTTGCAGACAGGGGACAATGAAAAACTGTTTTTT
15	-	-	TRBJ1-5	TRBV28	CASSLTENGNQPQHF	TGTGCCAGCAGTTTAACGGAGAATGGCAATCAGCCCCAGCATTTT
16	TRBD2	-	TRBJ2-3	TRBV24-1	CATSDPSGTGTDTQYF	TGTGCCACCAGTGACCCTAGCGGGACGGGCACAGATACGCAGTATTTT
15	-	once	TRBJ1-2	TRBV27	CASSLETTGRYGYTF	TGTGCCAGCAGTTTAGAAACGACAGGCAGATATGGCTACACCTTC
14	-	-	TRBJ2-7	TRBV19	CASSPRTVWIEQYF	TGTGCCAGTAGTCCCCGGACAGTTTGGATCGAGCAGTACTTC
14	-	-	TRBJ1-1	TRBV11-1	CASSSMRWDTEAFF	TGTGCCAGCAGCTCGATGAGGTGGGACACTGAAGCTTTCTTT
15	TRBD1	-	TRBJ2-5	TRBV7-7	CASSSGTGVTRTQYF	TGTGCTAGCAGCTCCGGGACAGGGGTTACCCGGACCCAGTACTTC
15	-	few	TRBJ2-3	TRBV28	CASSFEGGLADTQYF	TGTGCCAGCAGTTTCGAAGGAGGGTTGGCAGATACGCAGTATTTT
15	-	-	TRBJ1-6	TRBV5-4	CASSPSRVSNSPLHF	TGTGCCAGCAGCCCTTCGCGGGTTTCTAATTCACCCCTCCACTTT
13	TRBD2	-	TRBJ2-1	TRBV30	CAFQGLALNEQFF	TGTGCCTTCCAGGGACTAGCCCTCAATGAGCAGTTCTTC
12	-	-	TRBJ1-5	TRBV28	CASKRSNQPQHF	TGTGCCAGCAAGCGTAGCAATCAGCCCCAGCATTTT
17	TRBD2	-	TRBJ2-3	TRBV6-2/TRBV6-3	CASSYPSGTSSTDTQYF	TGTGCCAGCAGTTATCCCAGCGGGACGTCTAGCACAGATACGCAGTATTTT
16	-	-	TRBJ2-2	TRBV7-6	CASSPSPAFTAGELFF	TGTGCCAGCAGCCCTTCCCCTGCGTTTACAGCCGGGGAGCTGTTTTTT
15	TRBD1	-	TRBJ1-5	TRBV27	CASSGRTGGSQPQHF	TGTGCCAGCAGTGGGCGGACAGGGGGCAGCCAGCCCCAGCATTTT
14	-	-	TRBJ1-1	TRBV21-1	CASSKDGVNTEAFF	TGTGCCAGCAGCAAAGATGGAGTGAACACTGAAGCTTTCTTT
12	-	-	TRBJ1-2	TRBV28	CASSLGGRGYTF	TGTGCCAGCAGTTTGGGGGGGCGAGGCTACACCTTC
15	-	-	TRBJ2-7	TRBV4-2	CASSQDPWLAYEQYF	TGTGCCAGCAGCCAAGACCCCTGGCTTGCCTACGAGCAGTACTTC
15	TRBD1	-	TRBJ2-2	TRBV11-3	CASSSGTANTGELFF	TGTGCCAGCAGTTCCGGGACAGCTAACACCGGGGAGCTGTTTTTT
11	-	-	TRBJ1-2	TRBV29-1	CSARGSEGYTF	TGCAGCGCCAGGGGAAGTGAAGGCTACACCTTC
17	-	-	TRBJ2-6	TRBV27	CASSLSPGYPGANVLTF	TGTGCCAGCAGTTTATCGCCAGGGTACCCTGGGGCCAACGTCCTGACTTTC
18	TRBD2	-	TRBJ2-3	TRBV7-6	CASRRVASGLTGTDTQYF	TGTGCCAGCCGCCGGGTTGCTAGCGGCCTGACGGGCACAGATACGCAGTATTTT
16	-	-	TRBJ2-3	TRBV28	CASSLLGGVSTDTQYF	TGTGCCAGCAGTTTATTGGGCGGGGTTAGCACAGATACGCAGTATTTT
15	-	-	TRBJ2-2	TRBV5-6	CASSFIGKDTGELFF	TGTGCCAGCAGCTTTATCGGGAAGGACACCGGGGAGCTGTTTTTT
14	TRBD1	-	TRBJ1-2	TRBV6-2/TRBV6-3	CASSYRGLVYGYTF	TGTGCCAGCAGTTACAGGGGGCTCGTCTATGGCTACACCTTC
15	-	-	TRBJ1-3	TRBV11-1	CASSVGQPSGNTIYF	TGTGCCAGCAGCGTCGGACAGCCCTCTGGAAACACCATATATTTT
16	TRBD2	-	TRBJ2-5	TRBV2	CASSARGLAGQETQYF	TGTGCCAGCAGTGCCCGCGGACTAGCGGGGCAAGAGACCCAGTACTTC
16	TRBD2	-	TRBJ2-7	TRBV7-2	CASSLVHAGASYEQYF	TGTGCCAGCAGCTTAGTTCACGCGGGAGCTTCCTACGAGCAGTACTTC